Below are 18 T cell receptor beta chains sequenced from a single sample in a study of T cell responses to AZD1222 COVID-19 vaccine. The protocol was immunoSEQ multiplex PCR, while the TCRdb copy is restricted to in-frame clones and leaves out a portion. The sample lists 70,000 or so clones; around 78% were seen once. The source material was peripheral blood, sampled 28 days after the second AZD1222 dose. These receptors all come from an adult who received the AZD1222 COVID-19 vaccine.

The rearrangement links TRBV2 to TRBJ2-1, with TRBD1 as a possible D gene (5 bases). Trimming took 4 bases from V and 7 from J, leaving 8 bases between them. The CDR3 spans 12 residues. Germline values: CDR1 SNHLY, CDR2 FYNNEI. CDR3 sequence: CASSAQGNEQFF. As DNA, the CDR3 is TGTGCCAGCAGTGCCCAGGGAAATGAGCAGTTCTTC.

The V gene is TRBV7-2, the J gene TRBJ2-3, with D unresolved. V was cut by 0 bases and J by 3 bases, with 7 bases left in between. The CDR3 totals 14 residues. The V gene's germline CDR1 is SGHTA and CDR2 FQGNSA. The CDR3 bases are TGTGCCAGCAGCTTAGCGTTACCAACAGATACGCAGTATTTT. This encodes CASSLALPTDTQYF.

The rearrangement links TRBV7-2 to TRBJ2-3; no reliable D call. From germline, CDR1 is SGHTA and CDR2 FQGNSA. V dropped 8 bases and J dropped 2 bases, with 11 bases sitting between them. The CDR3 is 13 residues long. The CDR3 loop is CASGLLSTDTQYF. CDR3 coding DNA: TGTGCCAGCGGTTTACTCTCCACAGATACGCAGTATTTT.

This clone has more than one count but fewer than ten. V usage is TRBV7-9 and J usage is TRBJ2-7, with D maybe TRBD1 (6 bases). Trimming took 5 bases from V and 3 from J, leaving 17 bases between them. In germline, CDR1 is SEHNR, CDR2 FQNEAQ (reference sequence). The CDR3 has 15 amino acids. DNA for the CDR3: TGTGCCAGCAGCCGACCAGACACGGGACACTACGAGCAGTACTTC. This gives the protein CASSRPDTGHYEQYF.

This chain links TRBV5-1 with TRBJ1-6; D not resolved. V lost 0 bases and J 13 bases, leaving 11 bases between the germline ends. Germline CDR1 reads SGHRS; CDR2 reads YFSETQ. This CDR3 contains 13 residues. CDR3 loop: CASSLDLMGPLHF. The CDR3 nucleotides are TGCGCCAGCAGCTTGGACCTAATGGGGCCCCTCCACTTT.

The V gene is TRBV20-1, the J gene TRBJ2-5; D is unresolved. This CDR3 has 9 residues. Germline values: CDR1 DFQATT, CDR2 SNEGSKA (reference sequence). The CDR3 loop is CRGDETQYF. The CDR3 nucleotides are TGCAGGGGTGATGAGACCCAGTACTTC.

This clone was recorded once. The V call is TRBV19, the J call TRBJ2-3; TRBD2 aligns across 10 bases. This CDR3 has 16 amino acids. V shed 3 bases, J shed 6 bases, and the junction held 9 bases outside the gene matches. Germline CDR1 reads LNHDA; CDR2 reads SQIVND (reference sequence). The CDR3, as DNA: TGTGCCAGTAGTATTTTAGCTAGCGGGGGACAGGATACGCAGTATTTT. This translates into CASSILASGGQDTQYF.

By sample fraction, this clone is medium-sized (0.01 to 0.1%). The V gene is TRBV7-9, the J gene TRBJ2-7; D gene ambiguous. Trimming stripped 1 base from V and 0 bases from J, with 10 bases between. Germline loops: CDR1 SEHNR, CDR2 FQNEAQ (reference sequence). CDR3 length: 15 amino acids. The CDR3 loop is CASSLVDGFSYEQYF. CDR3 nucleotide sequence: TGTGCCAGCAGCTTAGTCGACGGGTTCTCCTACGAGCAGTACTTC.

About this clone: Within the sample, other DNA sequences also encode this same CDR3. V usage is TRBV7-2 and J usage is TRBJ2-3; D not resolved. V lost 1 base and J lost 3, with 5 bases in between. This CDR3 region has 13 residues. CDR1 is SGHTA, CDR2 FQGNSA, per germline. The CDR3 spells CASSLDGTDTQYF. As DNA, the CDR3 is TGTGCCAGCAGCTTAGACGGTACAGATACGCAGTATTTT. The whole variable domain, filled in from reference TRBV7-2 and TRBJ2-3, reads GAGVSQSPSNKVTEKGKDVELRCDPISGHTALYWYRQSLGQGLEFLIYFQGNSAPDKSGLPSDRFSAERTGGSVSTLTIQRTQQEDSAVYLCASSLDGTDTQYFGPGTRLTVL.

J is TRBJ2-7 and V is TRBV5-1, with 7 nucleotides matching TRBD1. The V segment lost 0 bases and the J segment 0 bases; nucleotides outside the gene matches: 3. Germline CDR1 is SGHRS and CDR2 is YFSETQ. The CDR3 has 15 residues. DNA of the CDR3: TGCGCCAGCAGCTTGGGAGGGACAGCCTCCTACGAGCAGTACTTC. Residues: CASSLGGTASYEQYF. Looking up the rest from reference TRBV5-1 and TRBJ2-7 gives the full variable domain: KAGVTQTPRYLIKTRGQQVTLSCSPISGHRSVSWYQQTPGQGLQFLFEYFSETQRNKGNFPGRFSGRQFSNSRSEMNVSTLELGDSALYLCASSLGGTASYEQYFGPGTRLTVT.

The V gene is TRBV27, the J gene TRBJ2-5; D possibly corresponds to TRBD2 (5 bases). CDR3 length: 13 residues. V was cut by 3 bases and J by 7 bases, with 12 bases left in between. Germline V CDR1 and CDR2: MNHEY, SMNVEV (reference sequence). DNA of the CDR3: TGTGCCAGCAGTTTTTCGTCGGCGGGGACCCAGTACTTC. Translating gives CASSFSSAGTQYF.

The sample holds one count of this clone. V and J are TRBV2 and TRBJ2-5; the D gene is possibly TRBD2 (5 bases). The germline CDR1 and CDR2 sequences are SNHLY and FYNNEI. V shed 3 bases and J shed 3 bases, with 8 bases lying between them. The CDR3 extends over 13 amino acids. In DNA, the CDR3 is TGTGCCAGCAGTGATCCCGGGAAAGAGACCCAGTACTTC. Protein product: CASSDPGKETQYF.

Comments on this clone: This specimen includes other DNA sequences encoding the same CDR3. The chain couples TRBV7-2 to TRBJ2-7; D gene uncertain. The CDR3 sequence is 11 residues long. The ends were cut back, 2 bases at V and 4 bases at J, with 3 bases in the middle. Germline loops: CDR1 SGHTA, CDR2 FQGNSA. The CDR3 sequence: CASSLRYEQYF. DNA of the CDR3: TGTGCCAGCAGCTTACGATACGAGCAGTACTTC.

The chain carries TRBV11-2 and TRBJ2-3; either TRBD1 or TRBD2 may supply D (6 bases each). CDR3 length equals 14 residues. V lost 4 bases, J lost 6 bases, and 14 bases lay in between. Per germline, CDR1 SGHAT and CDR2 FQNNGV. The CDR3 reads CASSSGTQGDTQYF. In DNA, the CDR3 is TGTGCCAGCAGCTCCGGGACTCAGGGGGATACGCAGTATTTT.

This clone was recorded at least ten times. The chain recombines TRBV2 with TRBJ2-6; D is uncertain. This CDR3 region has 16 residues. The V gene lost 0 bases and the J gene lost 0 bases, with 6 bases spanning the gap. Germline V CDR1 and CDR2: SNHLY, FYNNEI. CDR3 nucleotides: TGTGCCAGCAGTGAAGCGTGGAACTCTGGGGCCAACGTCCTGACTTTC. This gives the protein CASSEAWNSGANVLTF.

The chain joins TRBV5-1 to TRBJ2-1, with D unclear. V was cut by 0 bases and J by 3 bases, with 13 bases left in between. Germline-derived CDR1 and CDR2 are SGHRS and YFSETQ. The CDR3 is 16 residues long. The CDR3 here is CASSLVLGTYYNEQFF. In nucleotides, the CDR3 is TGCGCCAGCAGCTTGGTTCTCGGCACTTACTACAATGAGCAGTTCTTC.

This chain connects TRBV19 to TRBJ1-1; D is uncertain. The CDR3 runs 11 residues. Germline V gene data show CDR1 as LNHDA and CDR2 as SQIVND (reference sequence). V lost 3 bases, J lost 8 bases, and 7 bases lay in between. CDR3 DNA sequence: TGTGCCAGTAGTATCGCGACAGAAGCTTTCTTT. This encodes CASSIATEAFF.

The rearrangement links TRBV20-1 to TRBJ1-1, with no clear D. The CDR3 runs 12 residues. Germline assignment: CDR1 DFQATT and CDR2 SNEGSKA (reference sequence). Trimming took off 4 bases at V and 0 bases at J, with 6 bases between the two ends. The chain's CDR3 is CSANDLNTEAFF. The CDR3 DNA reads TGCAGTGCTAATGACCTGAACACTGAAGCTTTCTTT.